The 10 T cell receptor beta chains in this list originate from one sample, sequenced in a study of T-cell reconstitution after alpha-beta-depleted transplantation in children. This sample's TCRbeta library carried unique molecular identifier barcodes. TCRdb re-called the PCR reads through MiXCR, storing one row per CDR3 protein. Counted here are some 500,000 distinct CDR3 sequences, 15% to 20% occurring once; the ten biggest clones make up approximately 3%. Sample: PBMCs from the stem cell graft donor, taken from the stem cell graft. The source of these receptors is a human donor who donated a stem cell graft to a child with acute lymphoblastic leukemia.

This clonotype was observed a handful of times. The chain has TRBV5-1 and TRBJ1-2; the D gene is possibly TRBD1 (6 bases). V was cut by 4 bases and J by 6 bases, with 13 bases left in between. CDR3 length equals 13 residues. Germline V CDR1 and CDR2: SGHRS, YFSETQ. DNA for the CDR3: TGCGCCAGCAGCGGCCAGGGGAGGGATGGCTACACCTTC. Protein product: CASSGQGRDGYTF.

This clonotype showed up just a few times. The chain couples TRBV10-1 to TRBJ2-3; TRBD2 is a possible D gene (6 bases). CDR1 is WNHNN, CDR2 SYGVQD, per germline (reference sequence). The CDR3 runs to 16 residues. V was pared by 1 base and J by 0 bases, with 11 bases between. Written as DNA, the CDR3 is TGCGCCAGCAGTGAGTGGACGGGGACTAGCACAGATACGCAGTATTTT. Its translation is CASSEWTGTSTDTQYF.

CDR3 sequence reads: CASTSHRGYGSRDEQYF. CDR3 DNA: TGTGCCAGCACCTCCCACAGGGGGTATGGGTCTCGGGACGAGCAGTACTTC. V usage is TRBV6-2 or TRBV6-3 and J usage is TRBJ2-7; TRBD1 aligns across 8 bases. Germline CDR1 is MNHEY and CDR2 is SVGEGT. V was pared by 7 bases and J by 5 bases, with 19 bases of the junction left unmatched. The length of the CDR3 is 17 residues.

This clonotype was seen a few times. This chain joins TRBV6-5 and TRBJ1-2; D remains unclear. The CDR3 has 13 amino acids. The V gene's germline CDR1 is MNHEY and CDR2 SVGAGI. V was cut by 4 bases and J by 2 bases, with 8 bases left in between. The CDR3 loop is CASSLAENYGYTF. Here the CDR3 DNA reads TGTGCCAGCAGTTTGGCAGAAAACTATGGCTACACCTTC.

The chain carries TRBV5-1 and TRBJ1-5; TRBD1 matches at 7 bases. The CDR3 is made up of 19 amino acids. CDR1 and CDR2 from the germline V gene are SGHRS and YFSETQ. Trimming took 4 bases from V and 3 from J; bases not matched to a gene: 19. The CDR3 sequence is CASSPLRGRGPPYNQPQHF. CDR3 DNA: TGCGCCAGCAGCCCCCTGAGAGGAAGGGGGCCCCCTTACAATCAGCCCCAGCATTTT.

The table lists this clonotype with a few counts. The CDR3 DNA sequence: TGTGCCAGCAGCCAATATCAGAGAAACTACAATGAGCAGTTCTTC. It translates to CASSQYQRNYNEQFF. The genes are TRBV14 and TRBJ2-1; D is unclear. Germline V CDR1 and CDR2: SGHDN, FVKESK. CDR3 length equals 15 residues. The V gene lost 2 bases and the J gene lost 3 bases, with 11 bases spanning the gap.

This rearrangement joins TRBV14 to TRBJ1-4, with D hard to call. The CDR3 contains 15 residues. V gave up 1 base and J gave up 0 bases, with 6 bases separating them. Germline V gene sequence: CDR1 SGHDN, CDR2 FVKESK. In nucleotides, the CDR3 is TGTGCCAGCAGCCAAGCGTGGGCAACTAATGAAAAACTGTTTTTT. This gives the protein CASSQAWATNEKLFF.

This clonotype was counted only a few times. This chain links TRBV5-1 with TRBJ2-3; TRBD1 matches 12 bases. The CDR3 contains 17 residues. Germline trimming cut 4 bases from V and 4 bases from J; bases unmatched to any gene: 10. The V gene's germline CDR1 is SGHRS and CDR2 YFSETQ. For the CDR3, the DNA is TGCGCCAGCAGCCCCGGGACAGGGGGCCCGGCGGCAGATACGCAGTATTTT. It specifies CASSPGTGGPAADTQYF.

V usage is TRBV19 and J usage is TRBJ2-5, with D maybe TRBD1 (5 bases). Germline CDR1 reads LNHDA; CDR2 reads SQIVND (reference sequence). Trimming removed 5 bases from V and 1 base from J, with 8 bases in between. CDR3 length: 13 residues. Written as DNA, the CDR3 is TGTGCCAGTAGTGACGACAGCCAAGAGACCCAGTACTTC. Protein product: CASSDDSQETQYF. Combining the CDR3 with reference TRBV19 and TRBJ2-5 gives the whole variable domain DGGITQSPKYLFRKEGQNVTLSCEQNLNHDAMYWYRQDPGQGLRLIYYSQIVNDFQKGDIAEGYSVSREKKESFPLTVTSAQKNPTAFYLCASSDDSQETQYFGPGTRLLVL.

CDR3 sequence (DNA): TGTGCCACCAGTGTTGTCGGGGCAGAGACCCAGTACTTC. Translation gives CATSVVGAETQYF. The chain couples TRBV24-1 to TRBJ2-5; D possibly uses TRBD1 or TRBD2 (5 bases each). Germline V gene sequence: CDR1 KGHDR, CDR2 SFDVKD. CDR3 length equals 13 residues. The V end lost 5 bases, the J end lost 4 bases, and 10 bases lay between the germline ends.